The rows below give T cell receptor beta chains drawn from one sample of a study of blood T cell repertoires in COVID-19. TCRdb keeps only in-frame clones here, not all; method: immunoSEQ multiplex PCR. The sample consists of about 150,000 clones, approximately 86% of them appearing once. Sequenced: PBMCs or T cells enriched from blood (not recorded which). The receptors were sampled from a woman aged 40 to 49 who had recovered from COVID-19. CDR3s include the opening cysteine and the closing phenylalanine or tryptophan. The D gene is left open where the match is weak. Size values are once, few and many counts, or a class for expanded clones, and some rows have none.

CDR3: CASSTYLRGRRQPQHF
DNA: TGTGCCAGCAGTACATACCTTAGGGGGCGCAGGCAGCCCCAGCATTTT
V: TRBV27
size: -
D: TRBD1
J: TRBJ1-5

CDR3: CATSDPSGEADTQYF
DNA: TGTGCCACCAGTGACCCGTCGGGTGAGGCAGATACGCAGTATTTT
V: TRBV24-1
size: -
D: -
J: TRBJ2-3

CDR3: CASSQDRVVLTNEKLFF
DNA: TGTGCCAGCAGCCAAGACCGGGTGGTGTTGACTAATGAAAAACTGTTTTTT
V: TRBV3-1/TRBV3-2
size: -
D: -
J: TRBJ1-4

CDR3: CASSPRREGTDTQYF
DNA: TGTGCCAGCAGCCCACGGCGGGAGGGAACAGATACGCAGTATTTT
V: TRBV3-1/TRBV3-2
size: once
D: TRBD2
J: TRBJ2-3

CDR3: CASSPPAGGTDTQYF
DNA: TGTGCCAGCTCACCACCAGCGGGAGGCACAGATACGCAGTATTTT
V: TRBV18
size: -
D: TRBD2
J: TRBJ2-3

CDR3: CASSFLTGRSTGELFF
DNA: TGTGCCAGCAGCTTCCTGACAGGGAGGTCCACCGGGGAGCTGTTTTTT
V: TRBV11-2
size: -
D: -
J: TRBJ2-2

CDR3: CASSYTGNTEAFF
DNA: TGTGCCAGCAGCTATACAGGTAACACTGAAGCTTTCTTT
V: TRBV7-6
size: -
D: -
J: TRBJ1-1

CDR3: CASSQQGDYGYTF
DNA: TGTGCCAGCAGCCAACAGGGAGACTATGGCTACACCTTC
V: TRBV12-3/TRBV12-4
size: -
D: -
J: TRBJ1-2

CDR3: CASSVGQGESPLHF
DNA: TGTGCCAGCAGCGTAGGACAGGGGGAATCACCCCTCCACTTT
V: TRBV9
size: -
D: TRBD1
J: TRBJ1-6

CDR3: CASSSKPDSRANVLTF
DNA: TGTGCCAGCAGCTCAAAGCCGGACTCTAGGGCCAACGTCCTGACTTTC
V: TRBV5-6
size: once
D: -
J: TRBJ2-6

CDR3: CASSLGAGGNTEAFF
DNA: TGTGCCAGCAGCTTAGGCGCCGGGGGAAATACTGAAGCTTTCTTT
V: TRBV7-9
size: -
D: -
J: TRBJ1-1

CDR3: CASSFQPRDNEQFF
DNA: TGTGCCAGCAGCTTTCAACCGAGAGACAATGAGCAGTTCTTC
V: TRBV7-8
size: -
D: -
J: TRBJ2-1

CDR3: CASSLSPGSNQPQHF
DNA: TGCGCCAGCAGCCTCTCCCCAGGGAGCAATCAGCCCCAGCATTTT
V: TRBV5-1
size: -
D: -
J: TRBJ1-5

CDR3: CASSQEGGNSPLHF
DNA: TGTGCCAGCAGCCAAGAGGGAGGGAATTCACCCCTCCACTTT
V: TRBV3-1/TRBV3-2
size: -
D: -
J: TRBJ1-6

CDR3: CASSYGAGEGTDTQYF
DNA: TGTGCCAGCAGTTACGGGGCAGGGGAAGGCACAGATACGCAGTATTTT
V: TRBV6-5
size: few
D: -
J: TRBJ2-3

CDR3: CASSLEQGGHYEQYF
DNA: TGTGCCAGCAGCCTCGAGCAGGGGGGACACTACGAGCAGTACTTC
V: TRBV11-1
size: -
D: -
J: TRBJ2-7

CDR3: CASSRPDRVYGYTF
DNA: TGTGCCAGCAGCCGACCGGACAGGGTCTATGGCTACACCTTC
V: TRBV3-1/TRBV3-2
size: -
D: TRBD1
J: TRBJ1-2

CDR3: CASSVDGLSSTPGQGNYGYTF
DNA: TGTGCCAGCAGCGTAGATGGTTTATCTTCGACCCCGGGACAGGGAAACTATGGCTACACCTTC
V: TRBV9
size: -
D: TRBD1
J: TRBJ1-2

CDR3: CASSRTSTDTQYF
DNA: TGTGCCAGCAGCCGTACTAGCACAGATACGCAGTATTTT
V: TRBV14
size: -
D: -
J: TRBJ2-3

CDR3: CASSEGRVDEQYF
DNA: TGTGCCAGCAGTGAGGGCAGGGTGGACGAGCAGTACTTC
V: TRBV2
size: -
D: -
J: TRBJ2-7

CDR3: CASSQREGPQHF
DNA: TGTGCCAGCAGCCAAAGGGAGGGGCCCCAGCATTTT
V: TRBV3-1/TRBV3-2
size: -
D: -
J: TRBJ1-5

CDR3: CASSLGQRNYGYTF
DNA: TGTGCCAGCAGCTTAGGACAGAGGAACTATGGCTACACCTTC
V: TRBV7-9
size: -
D: -
J: TRBJ1-2

CDR3: CASSRRAGGSYEQYF
DNA: TGTGCCAGCAGCCGCCGGGCGGGAGGCTCCTACGAGCAGTACTTC
V: TRBV7-8
size: -
D: TRBD2
J: TRBJ2-7

CDR3: CASHFRVGGGETQYF
DNA: TGTGCCAGCCACTTCCGTGTGGGAGGAGGGGAGACCCAGTACTTC
V: TRBV5-6
size: -
D: -
J: TRBJ2-5

CDR3: CASSSLAGISYEQYF
DNA: TGTGCCAGCAGCTCTCTAGCGGGGATCTCCTACGAGCAGTACTTC
V: TRBV11-1
size: few
D: TRBD2
J: TRBJ2-7

CDR3: CASSLIGTGDSPLHF
DNA: TGTGCCAGCAGTCTGATAGGGACAGGGGATTCACCCCTCCACTTT
V: TRBV2
size: -
D: TRBD1
J: TRBJ1-6

CDR3: CASSARGSGANVLTF
DNA: TGTGCCAGCAGCGCTAGGGGGTCTGGGGCCAACGTCCTGACTTTC
V: TRBV7-6
size: -
D: -
J: TRBJ2-6

CDR3: CSVYILGLYGYTF
DNA: TGCAGCGTTTACATCCTGGGGCTATATGGCTACACCTTC
V: TRBV29-1
size: -
D: -
J: TRBJ1-2

CDR3: CASSPPQLAGGSRLQETQYF
DNA: TGTGCCAGCTCACCACCCCAACTAGCGGGAGGGTCTAGACTCCAAGAGACCCAGTACTTC
V: TRBV18
size: -
D: TRBD2
J: TRBJ2-5

CDR3: CSVWDTDSGNTIYF
DNA: TGCAGCGTGTGGGACACAGACTCTGGAAACACCATATATTTT
V: TRBV29-1
size: once
D: -
J: TRBJ1-3

CDR3: CASTTFRDRVNTEAFF
DNA: TGTGCCAGCACCACTTTTCGGGACAGGGTCAACACTGAAGCTTTCTTT
V: TRBV13
size: -
D: TRBD1
J: TRBJ1-1

CDR3: CASSPPPMTGPLIWRGYTF
DNA: TGTGCCAGCAGCCCACCACCGATGACAGGACCTCTGATCTGGCGAGGCTACACCTTC
V: TRBV7-9
size: -
D: -
J: TRBJ1-2

CDR3: CASSELQGWGEAFF
DNA: TGTGCCAGTAGTGAGCTCCAGGGATGGGGTGAAGCTTTCTTT
V: TRBV19
size: -
D: -
J: TRBJ1-1

CDR3: CASSLGRRELYNEQFF
DNA: TGTGCCAGCAGCTTAGGCCGGCGGGAGCTTTACAATGAGCAGTTCTTC
V: TRBV11-3
size: -
D: TRBD2
J: TRBJ2-1

CDR3: CASSPGLAGDTQYF
DNA: TGCGCCAGCAGCCCGGGACTAGCGGGAGATACGCAGTATTTT
V: TRBV4-1
size: -
D: TRBD2
J: TRBJ2-3

CDR3: CASSPMGTGWYEQYF
DNA: TGTGCCAGCAGCCCCATGGGGACAGGGTGGTACGAGCAGTACTTC
V: TRBV11-2
size: -
D: TRBD1
J: TRBJ2-7

CDR3: CASSLDSPGVSYEQYF
DNA: TGCGCCAGCAGCCTAGATAGCCCAGGGGTGAGCTACGAGCAGTACTTC
V: TRBV5-1
size: few
D: -
J: TRBJ2-7

CDR3: CASSKLKRDRVNTGELFF
DNA: TGTGCCAGCAGCAAACTTAAAAGGGACAGGGTCAACACCGGGGAGCTGTTTTTT
V: TRBV21-1
size: -
D: -
J: TRBJ2-2

CDR3: CASSLDGGGQPGDTEAFF
DNA: TGTGCCAGCAGCTTAGATGGAGGGGGCCAACCAGGGGACACTGAAGCTTTCTTT
V: TRBV11-2
size: -
D: TRBD1
J: TRBJ1-1